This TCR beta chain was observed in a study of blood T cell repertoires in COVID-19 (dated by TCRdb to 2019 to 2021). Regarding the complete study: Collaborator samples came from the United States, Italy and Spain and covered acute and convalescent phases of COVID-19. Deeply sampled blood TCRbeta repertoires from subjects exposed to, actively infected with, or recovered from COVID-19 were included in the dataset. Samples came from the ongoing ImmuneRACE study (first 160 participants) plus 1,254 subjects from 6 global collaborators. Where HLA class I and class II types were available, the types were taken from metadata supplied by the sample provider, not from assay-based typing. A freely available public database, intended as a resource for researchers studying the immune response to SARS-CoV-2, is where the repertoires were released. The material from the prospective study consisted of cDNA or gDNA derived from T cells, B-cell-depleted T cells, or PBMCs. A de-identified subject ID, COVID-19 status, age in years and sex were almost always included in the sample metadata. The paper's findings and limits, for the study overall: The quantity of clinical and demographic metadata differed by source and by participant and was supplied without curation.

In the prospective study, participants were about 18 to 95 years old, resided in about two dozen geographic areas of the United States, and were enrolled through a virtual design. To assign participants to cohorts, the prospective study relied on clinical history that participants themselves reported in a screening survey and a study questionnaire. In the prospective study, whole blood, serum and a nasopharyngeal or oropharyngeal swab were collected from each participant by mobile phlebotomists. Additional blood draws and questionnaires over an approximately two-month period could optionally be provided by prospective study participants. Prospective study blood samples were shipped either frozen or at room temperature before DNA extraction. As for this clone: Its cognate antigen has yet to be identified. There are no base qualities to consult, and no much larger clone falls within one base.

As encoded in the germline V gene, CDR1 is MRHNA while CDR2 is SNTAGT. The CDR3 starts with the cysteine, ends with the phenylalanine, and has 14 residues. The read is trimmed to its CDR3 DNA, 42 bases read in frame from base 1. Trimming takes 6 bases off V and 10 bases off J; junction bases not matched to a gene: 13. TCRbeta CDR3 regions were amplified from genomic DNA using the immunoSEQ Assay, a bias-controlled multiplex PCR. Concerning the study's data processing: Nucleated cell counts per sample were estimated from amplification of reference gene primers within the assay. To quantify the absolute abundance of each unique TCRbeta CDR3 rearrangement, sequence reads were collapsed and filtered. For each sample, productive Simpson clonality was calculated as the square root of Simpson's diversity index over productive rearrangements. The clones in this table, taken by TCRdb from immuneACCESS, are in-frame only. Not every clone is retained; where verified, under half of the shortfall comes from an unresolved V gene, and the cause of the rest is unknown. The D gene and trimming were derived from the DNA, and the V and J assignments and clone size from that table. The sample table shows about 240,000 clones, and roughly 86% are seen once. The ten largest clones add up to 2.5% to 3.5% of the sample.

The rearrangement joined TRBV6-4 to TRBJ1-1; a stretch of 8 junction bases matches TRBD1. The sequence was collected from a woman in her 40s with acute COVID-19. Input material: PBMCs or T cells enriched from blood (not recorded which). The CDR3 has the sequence CASSIRQGAQGAFF. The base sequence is TGTGCCAGCAGCATACGCCAGGGGGCGCAGGGAGCTTTCTTT.